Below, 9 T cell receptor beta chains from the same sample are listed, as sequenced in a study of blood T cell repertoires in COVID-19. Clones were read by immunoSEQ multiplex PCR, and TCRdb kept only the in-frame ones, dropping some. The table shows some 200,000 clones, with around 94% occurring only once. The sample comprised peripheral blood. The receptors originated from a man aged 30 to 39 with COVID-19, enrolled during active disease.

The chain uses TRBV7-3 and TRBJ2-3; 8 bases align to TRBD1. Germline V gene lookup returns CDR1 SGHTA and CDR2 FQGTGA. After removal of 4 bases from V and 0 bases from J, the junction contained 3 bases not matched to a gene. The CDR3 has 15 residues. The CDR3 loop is CASSYRGYSTDTQYF. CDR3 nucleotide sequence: TGTGCCAGCAGCTACAGGGGGTATAGCACAGATACGCAGTATTTT. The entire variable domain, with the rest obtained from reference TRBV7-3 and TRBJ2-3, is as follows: GAGVSQTPSNKVTEKGKYVELRCDPISGHTALYWYRQSLGQGPEFLIYFQGTGAADDSGLPNDRFFAVRPEGSVSTLKIQRTERGDSAVYLCASSYRGYSTDTQYFGPGTRLTVL.

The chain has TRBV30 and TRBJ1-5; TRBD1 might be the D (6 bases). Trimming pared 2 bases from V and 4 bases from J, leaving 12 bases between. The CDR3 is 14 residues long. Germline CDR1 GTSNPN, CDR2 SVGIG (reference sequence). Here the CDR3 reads CAWSSSRGNQPQHF. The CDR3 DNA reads TGTGCCTGGAGTTCGAGTAGGGGGAATCAGCCCCAGCATTTT.

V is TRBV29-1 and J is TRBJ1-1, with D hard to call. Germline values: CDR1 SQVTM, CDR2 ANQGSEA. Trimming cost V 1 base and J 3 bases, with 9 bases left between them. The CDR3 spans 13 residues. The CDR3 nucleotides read TGCAGCGTTGAAGGGGCCCAAGACACTGAAGCTTTCTTT. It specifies CSVEGAQDTEAFF. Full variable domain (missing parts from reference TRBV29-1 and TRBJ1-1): SAVISQKPSRDICQRGTSLTIQCQVDSQVTMMFWYRQQPGQSLTLIATANQGSEATYESGFVIDKFPISRPNLTFSTLTVSNMSPEDSSIYLCSVEGAQDTEAFFGQGTRLTVV.

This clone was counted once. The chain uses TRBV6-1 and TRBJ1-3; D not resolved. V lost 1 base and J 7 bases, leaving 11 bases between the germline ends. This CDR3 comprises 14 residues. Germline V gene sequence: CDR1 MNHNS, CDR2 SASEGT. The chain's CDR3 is CASSEGKAGNTIYF. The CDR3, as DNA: TGTGCCAGCAGTGAAGGGAAAGCCGGGAACACCATATATTTT.

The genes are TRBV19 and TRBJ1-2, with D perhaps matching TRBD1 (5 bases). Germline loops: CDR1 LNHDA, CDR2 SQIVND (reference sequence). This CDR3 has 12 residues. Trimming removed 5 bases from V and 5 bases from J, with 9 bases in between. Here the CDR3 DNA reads TGTGCCAGTAGTCCTGGACAATATGGCTACACCTTC. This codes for CASSPGQYGYTF.

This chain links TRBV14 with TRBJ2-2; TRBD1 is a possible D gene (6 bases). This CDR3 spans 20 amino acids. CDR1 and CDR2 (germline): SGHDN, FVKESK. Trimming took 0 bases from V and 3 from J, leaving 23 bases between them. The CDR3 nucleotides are TGTGCCAGCAGCCAAGATTTTTGGTCAGGGGATACAGGGTACACCGGGGAGCTGTTTTTT. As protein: CASSQDFWSGDTGYTGELFF. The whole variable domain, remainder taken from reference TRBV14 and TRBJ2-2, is EAGVTQFPSHSVIEKGQTVTLRCDPISGHDNLYWYRRVMGKEIKFLLHFVKESKQDESGMPNNRFLAERTGGTYSTLKVQPAELEDSGVYFCASSQDFWSGDTGYTGELFFGEGSRLTVL.

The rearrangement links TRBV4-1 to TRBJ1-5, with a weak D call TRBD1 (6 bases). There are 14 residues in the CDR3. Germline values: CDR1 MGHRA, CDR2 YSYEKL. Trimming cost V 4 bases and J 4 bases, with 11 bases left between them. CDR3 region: CASSPGTTNQPQHF. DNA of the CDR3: TGCGCCAGCAGCCCCGGGACAACTAATCAGCCCCAGCATTTT.

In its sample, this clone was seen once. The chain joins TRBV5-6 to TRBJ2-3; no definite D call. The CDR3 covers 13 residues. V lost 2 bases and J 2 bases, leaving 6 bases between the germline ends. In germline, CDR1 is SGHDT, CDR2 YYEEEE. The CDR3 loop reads CASSLTYTDTQYF. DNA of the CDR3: TGTGCCAGCAGCTTAACCTACACAGATACGCAGTATTTT. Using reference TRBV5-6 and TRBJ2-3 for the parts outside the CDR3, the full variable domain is DAGVTQSPTHLIKTRGQQVTLRCSPKSGHDTVSWYQQALGQGPQFIFQYYEEEERQRGNFPDRFSGHQFPNYSSELNVNALLLGDSALYLCASSLTYTDTQYFGPGTRLTVL.

The CDR3 region is CAWTEADTQYF. Here the CDR3 DNA reads TGTGCCTGGACGGAGGCAGATACGCAGTATTTT. The chain has TRBV30 and TRBJ2-3; D perhaps matches TRBD2 (5 bases). The CDR3 consists of 11 residues. V was clipped by 4 bases and J by 4 bases, with 6 bases between them. Germline V gene lookup returns CDR1 GTSNPN and CDR2 SVGIG (reference sequence).